These T cell receptor beta chains were read from a single sample in a study of graft-versus-host responses after intestinal transplantation. The data were produced by immunoSEQ multiplex PCR, yet TCRdb's version contains in-frame clones alone and is incomplete. The repertoire holds tens of thousands of clones, with about 92% as singletons. Antigens for these TCRs are unknown. The material was unstimulated CD8+ T cells sorted from spleen or lymph node cells, obtained before intestinal transplant. These TCRs come from a human donor who received an intestinal transplant. Both conserved end residues are part of each CDR3. The D gene is left open where the match is weak. Some rows mark clone size as missing; the rest say once, few, many or name a class of expanded clone.

TRBJ2-6,TRBV13,NA,TRBD1,TGTGCCAGCAGCTCACGGTCTAGGCCCAGTCCGGGACAGGGGACCAACGTCCTGACTTTC,CASSSRSRPSPGQGTNVLTF
TRBJ2-7,TRBV5-1,NA,NA,TGCGCCAGCAGCTTGCATGAAGCGGGCGCAAGCTCCTACGAGCAGTACTTC,CASSLHEAGASSYEQYF
TRBJ1-2,TRBV11-1,NA,TRBD1,TGTGCCAGCAGCCTTCGACAGGGGCCTTGGAGTAATGGCTACACCTTC,CASSLRQGPWSNGYTF
TRBJ2-7,TRBV7-9,NA,NA,TGTGCCAGCAGCACCTCGACAGGGAGGTCGGTCTACGAGCAGTACTTC,CASSTSTGRSVYEQYF
TRBJ2-1,TRBV2,NA,TRBD2,TGTGCCAGCAGTGAAGCGCTTCGGGGCGGGGGCTCCTACAATGAGCAGTTCTTC,CASSEALRGGGSYNEQFF
TRBJ1-4,TRBV4-3,NA,NA,TGCGCCAGCAGCCCCAGGGCGTCTAATGAAAAACTGTTTTTT,CASSPRASNEKLFF
TRBJ1-1,TRBV30,NA,NA,TGTGCCTGGAGTGTGCAGGTCGGGGTCATGAACACTGAAGCTTTCTTT,CAWSVQVGVMNTEAFF
TRBJ2-1,TRBV4-3,NA,TRBD1,TGCGCCAGCAGCCAAGAAACCGTGGGACAGGGGGACAATGAGCAGTTCTTC,CASSQETVGQGDNEQFF
TRBJ2-7,TRBV7-6,once,TRBD1,TGTGCCAGCAGCTCCGGACAGGGGGCGTCCTACGAGCAGTACTTC,CASSSGQGASYEQYF
TRBJ2-6,TRBV30,NA,TRBD1,TGTGCCTGGAGTACAGGGGCTGGGGCCAACGTCCTGACTTTC,CAWSTGAGANVLTF
TRBJ1-5,TRBV4-3,NA,NA,TGCGCCAGCAGCCAAGATCTTTATCAGCCCCAGCATTTT,CASSQDLYQPQHF
TRBJ2-5,TRBV5-6,NA,TRBD1,TGTGCCAGCAGTCAGGACGGACAGGGAGAAGAGACCCAGTACTTC,CASSQDGQGEETQYF
TRBJ1-1,TRBV27,NA,NA,TGTGCCAGCAGTTCTCAGCGGGGGGTCACTGAAGCTTTCTTT,CASSSQRGVTEAFF
TRBJ2-5,TRBV7-9,NA,TRBD1,TGTGCCAGCAGCTCAACAGGGGAAGAGACCCAGTACTTC,CASSSTGEETQYF
TRBJ2-7,TRBV7-8,NA,NA,TGTGCCAGCAGCTTGGGGGGACAGCAAACCTACGAGCAGTACTTC,CASSLGGQQTYEQYF
TRBJ1-2,TRBV15,NA,NA,TGTGCCACCAGCAGCGCCGACCCATTCCGGAGAGACCGAGATGGCTACACCTTC,CATSSADPFRRDRDGYTF
TRBJ2-7,TRBV30,NA,NA,TGTGCCTGGAACGTAGGACAGATGTACGAGCAGTACTTC,CAWNVGQMYEQYF
TRBJ2-1,TRBV4-3,NA,NA,TGCGCCAGCAGCCAATCGGTACTACCGTACAATGAGCAGTTCTTC,CASSQSVLPYNEQFF
TRBJ1-2,TRBV2,NA,TRBD1,TGTGCCAGCAGTGGGGGGACAGAAGAAGGCCTCTATGGCTACACCTTC,CASSGGTEEGLYGYTF
TRBJ2-7,TRBV4-2,NA,NA,TGTGCCAGCAGCCAAGTGTTCCCGGACAGCTCCTACGAGCAGTACTTC,CASSQVFPDSSYEQYF
TRBJ2-7,TRBV11-2,NA,TRBD1,TGTGCCAGCAGCTTAGATCGTGTTATAGGGACAGGGCAAAGGTACGAGCAGTACTTC,CASSLDRVIGTGQRYEQYF
TRBJ2-2,TRBV6-1,NA,TRBD2,TGTGCCAGCAGTGACCCACTAGCGGGGGCCCCCGGGGAGCTGTTTTTT,CASSDPLAGAPGELFF
TRBJ2-5,TRBV2,NA,TRBD2,TGTGCCAGCAGGGGCGGACTAGTAGAGTACTTC,CASRGGLVEYF
TRBJ2-3,TRBV7-9,NA,TRBD2,TGTGCCAGCAGCCCGATCGGGGGTAGCGGGGTTTCAGATACGCAGTATTTT,CASSPIGGSGVSDTQYF